The 9 T cell receptor beta chains presented below share a single source sample, sequenced in a study of blood T cell repertoires in COVID-19. Generated by immunoSEQ multiplex PCR, the TCRdb table keeps only in-frame clones and is missing some. The data show more than 200,000 clones, with 75% to 85% seen just once and roughly 4.5% held by the top ten. The sample comprised PBMCs or T cells enriched from blood (not recorded which). The receptors come from a man aged 25 to 40 with acute COVID-19.

This clone was found a few times. The rearrangement joins TRBV5-1 to TRBJ1-1; weak D call: TRBD1 (6 bases). Looked up from germline, CDR1 is SGHRS and CDR2 is YFSETQ. CDR3 size: 14 residues. The V end lost 4 bases, the J end lost 5 bases, and 15 bases lay between the germline ends. CDR3 residues: CASSQYRDKTEAFF. CDR3 DNA sequence: TGCGCCAGCAGCCAGTACAGGGATAAAACTGAAGCTTTCTTT.

A note on this clone: The identical CDR3 is also encoded by other nucleotide sequences in the sample. The chain joins TRBV2 to TRBJ2-3, with 11 bases aligning to TRBD2. This CDR3 contains 16 residues. The V gene end was trimmed by 5 bases and the J gene end by 0 bases; junction bases not matched to a gene: 4. Germline V CDR1 and CDR2: SNHLY, FYNNEI. The CDR3 bases are TGTGCCAGCAGTCTAGCGGGGGGTTCTAGCACAGATACGCAGTATTTT. Protein: CASSLAGGSSTDTQYF.

The V and J genes are TRBV19 and TRBJ2-1; 7 bases line up with TRBD2. The length of the CDR3 is 12 residues. V dropped 9 bases and J dropped 8; count of bases not matched to a gene: 7. From germline, CDR1 is LNHDA and CDR2 SQIVND (reference sequence). CDR3 sequence: CASGSGPDEQFF. In nucleotides, the CDR3 is TGTGCCAGCGGTAGCGGGCCCGATGAGCAGTTCTTC.

The J gene is TRBJ2-3, the V gene TRBV2; weak D call: TRBD1 (6 bases). Germline lookup yields CDR1 SNHLY and CDR2 FYNNEI. V was shortened by 6 bases and J by 3 bases, with 13 bases between the two germline ends. The CDR3 has 14 amino acids. The CDR3 region is CASSDRPTTDTQYF. The DNA of the CDR3 is TGTGCCAGCAGCGACAGGCCCACAACAGATACGCAGTATTTT.

The chain uses TRBV25-1 and TRBJ1-1; 9 nucleotides align to TRBD1. With 8 bases clipped from V and 5 bases from J, the junction kept 6 bases outside the gene matches. This CDR3 is built from 13 residues. CDR1 is MGHDK, CDR2 SYGVNS, per germline. Here the CDR3 DNA reads TGTGCCAGCGGGACAGGGTCGAGAACTGAAGCTTTCTTT. Its protein is CASGTGSRTEAFF.

V is TRBV5-1 and J is TRBJ2-7, with TRBD1 matching over 8 bases. J gave up 5 bases and V 3 bases, and 10 bases lay outside the gene matches. CDR1 is SGHRS, CDR2 YFSETQ, per germline. The CDR3 extends over 15 amino acids. The chain's CDR3 is CASSYGGRGPHEQYF. DNA for the CDR3: TGCGCCAGCAGCTATGGGGGCAGGGGGCCCCACGAGCAGTACTTC.

This clone was observed a few times. This sequence joins TRBV19 and TRBJ2-2; unclear D gene. V was cut by 7 bases and J by 0 bases, with 15 bases left in between. The CDR3 is 16 amino acids. CDR1 is LNHDA, CDR2 SQIVND, per germline (reference sequence). CDR3 sequence reads: CASTSYGSTNTGELFF. CDR3 DNA sequence: TGTGCCAGTACCTCCTACGGGTCAACGAACACCGGGGAGCTGTTTTTT.

The chain has TRBV27 and TRBJ1-2; no firm D call. The germline V and J ends were trimmed by 1 base and 6 bases, with 6 bases remaining between them. The CDR3 has 12 amino acids. Germline CDR1 is MNHEY and CDR2 is SMNVEV (reference sequence). CDR3 sequence (DNA): TGTGCCAGCAGTTTATTCGGAGATGGCTACACCTTC. Protein: CASSLFGDGYTF.

In this sample, this clone turned up a few times. The chain employs TRBV6-4 and TRBJ2-3, with TRBD2 matching over 10 bases. The junction had 2 bases not matched to a gene; V was cut back by 2 bases and J by 0 bases. Looked up from germline, CDR1 is MRHNA and CDR2 is SNTAGT. The CDR3 is 16 amino acids. This CDR3 is CASSDVAGGSTDTQYF. The CDR3 DNA follows: TGTGCCAGCAGTGACGTAGCGGGGGGAAGCACAGATACGCAGTATTTT.